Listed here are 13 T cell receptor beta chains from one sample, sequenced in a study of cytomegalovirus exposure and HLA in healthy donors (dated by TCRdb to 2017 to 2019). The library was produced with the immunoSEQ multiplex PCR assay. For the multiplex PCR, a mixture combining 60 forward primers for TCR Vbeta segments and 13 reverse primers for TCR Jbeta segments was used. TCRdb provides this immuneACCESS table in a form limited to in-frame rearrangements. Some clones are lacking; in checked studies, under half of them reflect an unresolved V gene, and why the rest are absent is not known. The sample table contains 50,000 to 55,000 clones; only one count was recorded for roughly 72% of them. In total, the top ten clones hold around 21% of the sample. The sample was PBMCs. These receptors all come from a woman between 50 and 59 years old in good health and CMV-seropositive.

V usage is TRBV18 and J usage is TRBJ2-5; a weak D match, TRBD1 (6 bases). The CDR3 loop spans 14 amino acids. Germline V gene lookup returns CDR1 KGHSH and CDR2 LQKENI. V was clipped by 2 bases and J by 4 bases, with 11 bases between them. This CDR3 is CASSPKGVGETQYF. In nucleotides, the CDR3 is TGTGCCAGCTCACCAAAGGGGGTCGGAGAGACCCAGTACTTC.

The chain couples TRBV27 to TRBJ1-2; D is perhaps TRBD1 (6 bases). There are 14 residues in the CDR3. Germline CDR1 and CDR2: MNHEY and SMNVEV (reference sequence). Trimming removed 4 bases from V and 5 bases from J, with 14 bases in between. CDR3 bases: TGTGCCAGCAGTTCACAGGGATTTACGTATGGCTACACCTTC. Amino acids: CASSSQGFTYGYTF.

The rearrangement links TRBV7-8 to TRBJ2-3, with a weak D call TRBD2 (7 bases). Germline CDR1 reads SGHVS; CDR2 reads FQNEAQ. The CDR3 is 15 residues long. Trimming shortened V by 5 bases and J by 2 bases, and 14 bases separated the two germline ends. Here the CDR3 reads CASSLQGGATDTQYF. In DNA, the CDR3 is TGTGCCAGCAGCCTTCAAGGGGGGGCCACAGATACGCAGTATTTT. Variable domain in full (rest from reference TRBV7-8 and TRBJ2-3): GAGVSQSPRYKVAKRGQDVALRCDPISGHVSLFWYQQALGQGPEFLTYFQNEAQLDKSGLPSDRFFAERPEGSVSTLKIQRTQQEDSAVYLCASSLQGGATDTQYFGPGTRLTVL.

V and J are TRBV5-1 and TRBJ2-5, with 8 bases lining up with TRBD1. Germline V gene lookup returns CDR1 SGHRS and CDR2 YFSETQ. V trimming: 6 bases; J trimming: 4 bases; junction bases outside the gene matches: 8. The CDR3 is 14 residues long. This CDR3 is CASTRGQSPETQYF. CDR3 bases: TGCGCCAGCACCAGGGGGCAGAGCCCAGAGACCCAGTACTTC.

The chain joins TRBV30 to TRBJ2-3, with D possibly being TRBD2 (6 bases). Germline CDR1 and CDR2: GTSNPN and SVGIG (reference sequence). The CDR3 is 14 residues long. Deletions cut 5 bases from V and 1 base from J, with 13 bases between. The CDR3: CAWGGEVGTDTQYF. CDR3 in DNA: TGTGCCTGGGGAGGGGAAGTTGGCACAGATACGCAGTATTTT.

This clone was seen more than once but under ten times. CDR3 in amino acids: CASSAYQDRGNSPLHF. Written as DNA, the CDR3 is TGCGCCAGCAGCGCCTACCAGGACAGGGGTAATTCACCCCTCCACTTT. The chain carries TRBV5-1 and TRBJ1-6; 9 positions agree with TRBD1. Trimming at V came to 4 bases and at J to 6 bases, leaving 8 bases not matched to a gene. The CDR3 totals 16 residues. Germline CDR1 and CDR2: SGHRS and YFSETQ.

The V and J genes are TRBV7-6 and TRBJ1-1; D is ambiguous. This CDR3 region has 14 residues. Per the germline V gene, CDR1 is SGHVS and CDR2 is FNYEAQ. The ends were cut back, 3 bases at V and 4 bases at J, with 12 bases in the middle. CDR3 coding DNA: TGTGCCAGCAGCTTTGAAGTCGGGTTCACTGAAGCTTTCTTT. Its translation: CASSFEVGFTEAFF.

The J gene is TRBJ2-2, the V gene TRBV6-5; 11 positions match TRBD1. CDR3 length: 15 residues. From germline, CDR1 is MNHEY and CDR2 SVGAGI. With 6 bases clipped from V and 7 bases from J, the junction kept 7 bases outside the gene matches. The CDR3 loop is CASRFRDRGFGELFF. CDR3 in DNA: TGTGCCAGCAGATTCCGGGACAGGGGGTTCGGGGAGCTGTTTTTT.

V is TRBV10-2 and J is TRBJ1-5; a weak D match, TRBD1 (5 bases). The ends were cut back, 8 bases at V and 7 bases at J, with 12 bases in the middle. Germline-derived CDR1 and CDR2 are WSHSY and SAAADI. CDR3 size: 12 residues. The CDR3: CASSPGGQPQHF. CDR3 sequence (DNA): TGCGCCAGCTCCCCGGGGGGGCAGCCCCAGCATTTT.

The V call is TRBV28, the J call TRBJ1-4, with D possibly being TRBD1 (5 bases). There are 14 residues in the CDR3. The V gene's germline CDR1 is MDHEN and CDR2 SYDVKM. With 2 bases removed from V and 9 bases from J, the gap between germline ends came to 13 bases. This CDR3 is CASSLSREAKKLFF. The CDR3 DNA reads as TGTGCCAGCAGTTTAAGCAGGGAAGCTAAAAAACTGTTTTTT.

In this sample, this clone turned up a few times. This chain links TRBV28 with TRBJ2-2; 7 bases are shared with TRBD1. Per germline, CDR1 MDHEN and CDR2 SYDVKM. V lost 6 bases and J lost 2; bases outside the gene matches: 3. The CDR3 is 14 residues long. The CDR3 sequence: CASRGQANTGELFF. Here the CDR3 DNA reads TGTGCCAGCAGAGGACAGGCAAACACCGGGGAGCTGTTTTTT.

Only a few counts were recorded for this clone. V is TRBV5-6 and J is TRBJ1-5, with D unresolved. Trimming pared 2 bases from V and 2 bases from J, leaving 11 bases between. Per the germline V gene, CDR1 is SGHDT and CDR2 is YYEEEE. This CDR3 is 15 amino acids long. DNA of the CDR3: TGTGCCAGCAGCTTAACAGATGCTGGCAATCAGCCCCAGCATTTT. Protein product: CASSLTDAGNQPQHF.

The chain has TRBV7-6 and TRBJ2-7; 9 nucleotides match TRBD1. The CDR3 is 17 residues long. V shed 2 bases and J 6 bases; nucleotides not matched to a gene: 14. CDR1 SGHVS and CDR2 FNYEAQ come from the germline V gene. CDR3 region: CASSLRGGKGQGSEQYF. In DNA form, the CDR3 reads TGTGCCAGCAGCTTAAGAGGTGGAAAAGGACAGGGGTCCGAGCAGTACTTC.